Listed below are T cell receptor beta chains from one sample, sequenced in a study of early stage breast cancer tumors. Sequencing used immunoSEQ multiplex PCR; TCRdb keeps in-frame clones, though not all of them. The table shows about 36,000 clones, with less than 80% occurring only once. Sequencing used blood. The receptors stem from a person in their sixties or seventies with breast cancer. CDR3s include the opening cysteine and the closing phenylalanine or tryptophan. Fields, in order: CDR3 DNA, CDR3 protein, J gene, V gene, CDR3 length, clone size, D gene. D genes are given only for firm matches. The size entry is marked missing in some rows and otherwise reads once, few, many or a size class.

TGTGCCAGCAGCGCGACAGCATACAATGAGCAGTTCTTC	CASSATAYNEQFF	TRBJ2-1	TRBV13	13	-	-
TGTGCCAGTAGTAAATGGGGGGGAGATACGCAGTATTTT	CASSKWGGDTQYF	TRBJ2-3	TRBV19	13	-	TRBD2
TGTGCCAGCCACAATGGGGCCAAAAACATTCAGTACTTC	CASHNGAKNIQYF	TRBJ2-4	TRBV28	13	-	-
TGTGCCAGCAACGGCCGGTTCCAACAAGAGACCCAGTACTTC	CASNGRFQQETQYF	TRBJ2-5	TRBV6-1	14	-	-
TGTGCCAGCAGCCGTGACAGGGGGAATGGGGAGCAGTACTTC	CASSRDRGNGEQYF	TRBJ2-7	TRBV6-5	14	-	TRBD1
TGTGCCAGCAGCGTAACCCAAGGGAGTCACACTGAAGCTTTCTTT	CASSVTQGSHTEAFF	TRBJ1-1	TRBV9	15	medium-sized	-
TGCGCCAGCAGCACTACGGAGACAGCGAGAGGGAGCTACACCTTC	CASSTTETARGSYTF	TRBJ1-2	TRBV5-1	15	-	-
TGTGCCAGCAGTGGGGGGGTTAGGACTGAAGCTTTCTTT	CASSGGVRTEAFF	TRBJ1-1	TRBV7-8	13	-	-
TGTGCCAGCAGCTTGTGGGTGGGACAGATGAACACTGAAGCTTTCTTT	CASSLWVGQMNTEAFF	TRBJ1-1	TRBV5-6	16	-	TRBD1
TGTGCCAGCAGTCCGACCACGAGAACTGAAGCTTTCTTT	CASSPTTRTEAFF	TRBJ1-1	TRBV28	13	-	-
TGCGCCAGCAGCTTACAGGACCTCTCTAACTATGGCTACACCTTC	CASSLQDLSNYGYTF	TRBJ1-2	TRBV5-1	15	-	-
TGTGCCAGCGTCAGCAGGAGTTATCAGCCCCAGCATTTT	CASVSRSYQPQHF	TRBJ1-5	TRBV28	13	-	-
TGTGCCAGCAGCTTAGCAGGCCCGACGGCAGATACGCAGTATTTT	CASSLAGPTADTQYF	TRBJ2-3	TRBV7-9	15	few	-
TGTGCCAGCAGCCCGCCCCGGGGGCTGAACACCGGGGAGCTGTTTTTT	CASSPPRGLNTGELFF	TRBJ2-2	TRBV7-6	16	-	-
TGCGCCAGCAGCGGAGGGGGGGCGGAGACCCAGTACTTC	CASSGGGAETQYF	TRBJ2-5	TRBV5-1	13	-	-
TGTGCCAGCTGGGGCCGGGGAGTGGATGAGCAGTTCTTC	CASWGRGVDEQFF	TRBJ2-1	TRBV2	13	-	-
TGTGCCAGCAGCCCCCTATACGGAGTACGCAATGAGCAGTTCTTC	CASSPLYGVRNEQFF	TRBJ2-1	TRBV28	15	few	-
TGTGCCTCGAGGGGGGCAGAGGGTCAGCCCCAGCATTTT	CASRGAEGQPQHF	TRBJ1-5	TRBV6-1	13	-	-
TGTGCCAGCAGTTACGGGGATACCTACAATGAGCAGTTCTTC	CASSYGDTYNEQFF	TRBJ2-1	TRBV6-6	14	-	-
TGTGCCAGCAGCAAAAACTCGGGACTCACAGATACGCAGTATTTT	CASSKNSGLTDTQYF	TRBJ2-3	TRBV7-9	15	-	-
TGCGCCAGCAGCCAAGCCTCTAGCGGGGGGGGTGAGCAGTTCTTC	CASSQASSGGGEQFF	TRBJ2-1	TRBV4-1	15	-	TRBD2
TGTGCCAGCAGCTTGACGGGAAACACCATATATTTT	CASSLTGNTIYF	TRBJ1-3	TRBV5-6	12	-	-
TGTGCCAGCACCTCTACTAGCGGGATCTGGGGTGAGCAGTTCTTC	CASTSTSGIWGEQFF	TRBJ2-1	TRBV2	15	once	TRBD2
TGTGCCAGCAGCTTAGGGAACAGGGGAAGCCATCAGCCCCAGCATTTT	CASSLGNRGSHQPQHF	TRBJ1-5	TRBV7-8	16	-	TRBD1
TGTGCCAGCAGTGATAGCGGGAGGACCCGTACCGGGGAGCTGTTTTTT	CASSDSGRTRTGELFF	TRBJ2-2	TRBV7-2	16	-	TRBD2
TGTGCCACCAGACAGGAAACGAGCACTGAAGCTTTCTTT	CATRQETSTEAFF	TRBJ1-1	TRBV2	13	-	-
TGTGCCAGCAGTTCTCCGGGACAGGGCACTGAAGCTTTCTTT	CASSSPGQGTEAFF	TRBJ1-1	TRBV28	14	few	TRBD1
TGTGCCAGCAGCCAAGGGACTAGCGGGGAAATTTCCTACGAGCAGTACTTC	CASSQGTSGEISYEQYF	TRBJ2-7	TRBV4-2	17	-	TRBD2
TGTGCCAGCAGTTTAGGGTCGGGGGTCTCCGAGCAGTACTTC	CASSLGSGVSEQYF	TRBJ2-7	TRBV27	14	-	-
TGTGCCAGCACCCCGCGGGGGACAGGAAACACCATATATTTT	CASTPRGTGNTIYF	TRBJ1-3	TRBV5-6	14	-	-
TGTGCCAGCAGTTTCTTGGCGGAGGGGACCGGGGAGCTGTTTTTT	CASSFLAEGTGELFF	TRBJ2-2	TRBV27	15	-	-
TGTGCCAGCAGTAGGGACAGAAATCAGCCCCAGCATTTT	CASSRDRNQPQHF	TRBJ1-5	TRBV5-5	13	-	TRBD1
TGCGCCATCAAAGTTGGGACTAGCGGGAGGGCTGAGGTTGGCTACAATGAGCAGTTCTTC	CAIKVGTSGRAEVGYNEQFF	TRBJ2-1	TRBV10-1	20	-	TRBD2
TGTGCCAGCAGTTTGGGCGGGGGGGCCCAAGAGACCCAGTACTTC	CASSLGGGAQETQYF	TRBJ2-5	TRBV28	15	-	TRBD2
TGTGCCAGCAGCCGGGACAGGCGCAATCAGCCCCAGCATTTT	CASSRDRRNQPQHF	TRBJ1-5	TRBV7-2	14	few	TRBD1
TGTGCCAGTGAGGGCAGAACCTACGAGCAGTACTTC	CASEGRTYEQYF	TRBJ2-7	TRBV19	12	-	-
TGCGCCAGCAGACCCACAGGCCCTGGAAACACCATATATTTT	CASRPTGPGNTIYF	TRBJ1-3	TRBV10-2	14	-	-
TGCGCCAGCAGCTTGGACACTCCTAGGGTGTATGGCTACACCTTC	CASSLDTPRVYGYTF	TRBJ1-2	TRBV5-1	15	few	-